The sequence of this T cell receptor beta chain was determined in a study of T-cell reconstitution after alpha-beta-depleted transplantation in children. Study-wide results and caveats: Several patients had high TCRbeta diversity at day 60; it came from surviving recipient T cells and thymic progenitors. When one year had passed after transplant, most T-cell counts and diversity came from newly produced T cells. Reportedly, roughly two months post-transplant, alpha-beta T cells arose from several hundred expanded graft clones.

The table lists this clonotype with a few counts. Its target is not known. A TCRbeta library incorporating unique molecular identifiers was prepared. TCRdb called the PCR reads again in MiXCR, with one record for every CDR3 protein. The sample comprises around 490,000 distinct CDR3 sequences, approximately 10% of which are singletons, and 14% rests with the top ten. The CDR3 is 15 residues long. V trimming: 6 bases; J trimming: 4 bases; junction bases outside the gene matches: 12. CDR1 and CDR2 (germline): DFQATT, SNEGSKA (reference sequence). This chain joins TRBV20-1 and TRBJ2-7; 10 bases agree with TRBD1. The sample in question was PBMCs, mostly from graft donor cells, obtained 180 days after TCRalphabeta/CD19-depleted stem cell transplant. The receptor comes from a female patient under 10 years old who had a stem cell transplant for aplastic anemia, so the T cells may come from the graft donor. CDR3 in DNA: TGCAGTGCCCACTTGAAGGGACAGGGGATATACGAGCAGTACTTC. This gives the protein CSAHLKGQGIYEQYF.